A selection of T cell receptor beta chains follows, all from one sample in a study of PD-1 blockade in classical Hodgkin lymphoma. The protocol was immunoSEQ multiplex PCR, while the TCRdb copy is restricted to in-frame clones and leaves out a portion. The table has fewer than 25,000 clones, approximately 80% seen once. The source material was peripheral blood mononuclear cells (PBMCs), sampled before the second cycle of nivolumab. The receptors originated from a human donor with classical Hodgkin lymphoma. Both conserved end residues are part of each CDR3. The D gene is left open where the match is weak. Not every row has a clone size; where given, it reads once, few, many or a size class.

D	size	J	V	length	CDR3	DNA
.	.	TRBJ2-2	TRBV5-1	15	CASSRGRWNTGELFF	TGCGCCAGCAGCCGCGGACGGTGGAACACCGGGGAGCTGTTTTTT
TRBD1	.	TRBJ2-7	TRBV5-5	14	CASLVDRGTYEQYF	TGTGCCAGCTTGGTGGACAGGGGCACTTACGAGCAGTACTTC
.	.	TRBJ2-3	TRBV9	16	CASSRARSTSTDTQYF	TGTGCCAGCAGCCGGGCCAGGAGTACTAGCACAGATACGCAGTATTTT
.	.	TRBJ2-7	TRBV5-4	11	CASSSSYEQYF	TGTGCCAGCAGCTCCTCCTACGAGCAGTACTTC
TRBD1	few	TRBJ1-1	TRBV6-1	14	CASSKGQGNTEAFF	TGTGCCAGCAGTAAGGGACAGGGGAACACTGAAGCTTTCTTT
.	.	TRBJ1-1	TRBV7-3	13	CASSLNEGTEAFF	TGTGCCAGCAGCTTAAATGAAGGCACTGAAGCTTTCTTT
TRBD2	.	TRBJ2-1	TRBV10-2	16	CASSLNPGLAGPEQFF	TGCGCCAGCAGTCTAAACCCGGGACTAGCGGGTCCTGAGCAGTTCTTC
.	.	TRBJ2-3	TRBV2	14	CASSEAPNLDTQYF	TGTGCCAGCAGTGAAGCGCCCAATTTAGATACGCAGTATTTT
.	once	TRBJ2-7	TRBV28	14	CASSFSGPFYEQYF	TGTGCCAGCAGTTTTTCGGGGCCGTTCTACGAGCAGTACTTC
TRBD2	.	TRBJ2-5	TRBV7-2	15	CASSLFRGGRETQYF	TGTGCCAGCAGCTTATTTCGGGGGGGGCGGGAGACCCAGTACTTC
TRBD2	.	TRBJ2-3	TRBV29-1	15	CSVVNWSGGTDTQYF	TGCAGCGTTGTGAATTGGAGCGGGGGTACAGATACGCAGTATTTT
TRBD2	.	TRBJ2-6	TRBV9	21	CASSVAVIAGGIASGANVLTF	TGTGCCAGCAGCGTAGCTGTTATAGCGGGGGGGATCGCCTCTGGGGCCAACGTCCTGACTTTC
TRBD1	.	TRBJ2-7	TRBV28	14	CASSETGMTYEQYF	TGTGCCAGCAGTGAGACAGGGATGACTTACGAGCAGTACTTC
.	.	TRBJ2-2	TRBV7-9	18	CASSLVGRENFLTGELFF	TGTGCCAGCAGCTTAGTTGGCAGGGAAAATTTTCTCACCGGGGAGCTGTTTTTT
TRBD1	.	TRBJ1-4	TRBV28	15	CASRNRGAHHEKLFF	TGTGCCAGCAGGAACAGGGGAGCTCATCATGAAAAACTGTTTTTT
.	.	TRBJ2-1	TRBV19	13	CASSMIVRQEQFF	TGTGCCAGTAGTATGATTGTTCGACAAGAGCAGTTCTTC
TRBD2	.	TRBJ2-3	TRBV2	16	CASRRTSGGYTDTQYF	TGTGCCAGCAGGCGTACTAGCGGGGGCTACACAGATACGCAGTATTTT
.	.	TRBJ2-2	TRBV5-5	18	CASSLVGVARANTGELFF	TGTGCCAGCAGCTTGGTAGGTGTGGCCAGGGCGAACACCGGGGAGCTGTTTTTT
.	.	TRBJ2-3	TRBV5-6	16	CASSLARLFSTDTQYF	TGTGCCAGCAGCTTGGCCCGACTTTTTAGCACAGATACGCAGTATTTT
.	.	TRBJ2-3	TRBV7-2	12	CASSFILDTQYF	TGTGCCAGCAGCTTCATTTTAGATACGCAGTATTTT
.	.	TRBJ2-1	TRBV9	15	CASSAATNTYNEQFF	TGTGCCAGCAGCGCAGCGACTAATACCTACAATGAGCAGTTCTTC
.	.	TRBJ1-2	TRBV5-4	12	CASAGKTYGYTF	TGTGCCAGCGCAGGAAAGACCTATGGCTACACCTTC
.	.	TRBJ2-7	TRBV6-5	14	CASSHTGQQNEQYF	TGTGCCAGCAGCCATACGGGACAACAGAACGAGCAGTACTTC
.	.	TRBJ2-2	TRBV29-1	12	CSAALRAGELFF	TGCAGCGCTGCTCTCCGGGCCGGGGAGCTGTTTTTT
.	.	TRBJ1-2	TRBV1	16	CTSSPRDRGLWYGYTF	TGCACCAGCAGCCCCCGGGACAGGGGTCTATGGTATGGCTACACCTTC
TRBD2	.	TRBJ2-1	TRBV4-2	17	CASSQGGGPIAYNEQFF	TGTGCCAGCAGCCAAGGCGGGGGGCCAATTGCCTACAATGAGCAGTTCTTC
.	.	TRBJ1-1	TRBV4-2	14	CASSRQAGLTEAFF	TGTGCCAGCAGCAGACAGGCAGGGCTCACTGAAGCTTTCTTT
TRBD2	.	TRBJ2-5	TRBV6-5	16	CASSYGLAGGKETQYF	TGTGCCAGCAGTTACGGGCTAGCGGGGGGTAAAGAGACCCAGTACTTC
.	.	TRBJ1-1	TRBV5-6	15	CASSLSQGLNTEAFF	TGTGCCAGCAGCTTGAGTCAAGGGCTAAACACTGAAGCTTTCTTT
.	.	TRBJ2-7	TRBV4-3	14	CASSQTQGPYEQYF	TGCGCCAGCAGCCAAACTCAGGGACCCTACGAGCAGTACTTC
.	.	TRBJ2-7	TRBV5-6	16	CASSTWGLAFSYEQYF	TGTGCCAGCAGCACCTGGGGGTTGGCCTTTTCCTACGAGCAGTACTTC
.	.	TRBJ1-2	TRBV19	13	CASSIMRGDGYTF	TGTGCCAGTAGTATAATGAGGGGAGATGGCTACACCTTC
TRBD1	.	TRBJ2-5	TRBV5-4	17	CASSWGQVAGYQETQYF	TGTGCCAGCAGCTGGGGACAGGTTGCGGGTTACCAAGAGACCCAGTACTTC
.	once	TRBJ2-5	TRBV7-2	11	CASRFQETQYF	TGTGCCAGCAGATTTCAAGAGACCCAGTACTTC
.	few	TRBJ2-7	TRBV16	14	CASSQSPTGNEQYF	TGTGCCAGCAGCCAATCCCCTACAGGGAACGAGCAGTACTTC
TRBD1	.	TRBJ1-6	TRBV5-1	14	CASSLDRGNSPLHF	TGCGCCAGCAGCTTGGACAGGGGGAATTCACCCCTCCACTTT
TRBD2	.	TRBJ2-1	TRBV11-2	15	CASSSSTSGGTREFF	TGTGCCAGCAGCTCGTCGACTAGCGGGGGGACGAGAGAGTTCTTC
.	.	TRBJ2-2	TRBV2	16	CASTPTLSLQAGELFF	TGTGCCAGCACTCCGACCCTCAGTCTCCAGGCCGGGGAGCTGTTTTTT
TRBD1	.	TRBJ1-6	TRBV6-5	15	CASSPGTDYNSPLHF	TGTGCCAGCAGTCCCGGGACAGATTATAATTCACCCCTCCACTTT
.	.	TRBJ1-6	TRBV7-6	12	CASSLGDSPLHF	TGTGCCAGCAGCTTGGGGGATTCACCCCTCCACTTT